Below are 21 T cell receptor beta chains sequenced from a single sample in a study of blood T cells in healthy people across ages. PCR was performed a second time for about 7 to 12 cycles using a sample-barcoded 5' primer and a J-beta primer mix. TCRdb analysed the 5' RACE reads with MiXCR anew, one entry per CDR3 protein. Of hundreds of thousands of distinct CDR3 sequences in the sample, about 51% were seen once. Sequencing was carried out using blood. The receptors derive from a woman over 75 in good health.

The chain joins TRBV14 to TRBJ2-4, with a weak D call TRBD2 (6 bases). The last part of the DNA fits TRBJ2-7 better; the J call may be wrong. This CDR3 is built from 17 residues. Germline V gene lookup returns CDR1 SGHDN and CDR2 FVKESK. The CDR3 is CASSPHYGGNFPYEQYF. The CDR3 nucleotides read TGTGCCAGCAGCCCACACTACGGGGGAAATTTCCCCTACGAGCAGTACTTC.

This clonotype has just a few counts. This chain connects TRBV5-1 to TRBJ2-1; D is tentatively TRBD1 or TRBD2 (6 bases each). Trimming pared 0 bases from V and 9 bases from J, leaving 10 bases between. Germline CDR1 reads SGHRS; CDR2 reads YFSETQ. There are 13 residues in the CDR3. The CDR3 region has the DNA TGCGCCAGCAGCTTGGAACAGGGAGGTGAGCAGTTCTTC. This encodes CASSLEQGGEQFF.

The table lists this clonotype with a count of one. A clone one base away is much larger, so this may be a read error. The chain joins TRBV3-1 to TRBJ2-1; D ambiguous. The CDR3 consists of 15 residues. The ends were cut back, 2 bases at V and 8 bases at J, with 16 bases in the middle. The germline V gene has CDR1 LGHDT and CDR2 YNNKEL (reference sequence). CDR3: CASSQTRILYDEQFF. CDR3 bases: TGTGCCAGCAGCCAAACCAGAATCTTATACGATGAGCAGTTCTTC.

This clonotype was seen only once. The chain combines TRBV29-1 with TRBJ2-7; D is ambiguous. The V end lost 1 base, the J end lost 6 bases, and 7 bases lay between the germline ends. The CDR3 extends over 11 amino acids. Germline V lookup: CDR1 SQVTM, CDR2 ANQGSEA. CDR3 residues: CSVEAEGEQYF. CDR3 DNA sequence: TGCAGCGTTGAAGCGGAAGGCGAGCAGTACTTC.

The sample holds many counts of this clonotype. V usage is TRBV28 and J usage is TRBJ2-1; 8 bases fit TRBD2. J was trimmed by 1 base and V by 2 bases; bases with no gene match: 7. CDR3 size: 17 residues. Germline CDR1 MDHEN, CDR2 SYDVKM. CDR3 amino acids: CASSLAAAGGSYNEQFF. The CDR3 DNA reads as TGTGCCAGCAGTTTAGCTGCTGCGGGGGGTTCCTACAATGAGCAGTTCTTC.

The rearrangement uses TRBV19 and TRBJ1-2, with a possible D match to TRBD1 (5 bases). CDR1 is LNHDA, CDR2 SQIVND, per germline (reference sequence). The CDR3 has 15 residues. V was shortened by 5 bases and J by 4 bases, with 17 bases between the two germline ends. CDR3: CASSVGPTVSYGYTF. CDR3 nucleotide sequence: TGTGCCAGTAGTGTGGGTCCGACAGTTAGCTATGGCTACACCTTC.

The CDR3 nucleotides read TGTGCCAGCAGTGAATGGTTCGCGCGTAAGACCCTCCCAGATACGCAGTATTTT. This codes for CASSEWFARKTLPDTQYF. The chain joins TRBV6-1 to TRBJ2-3; no firm D call. V dropped 2 bases and J dropped 4 bases, with 22 bases sitting between them. CDR1 MNHNS and CDR2 SASEGT come from the germline V gene. The CDR3 loop spans 18 amino acids.

The V call is TRBV2, the J call TRBJ1-5; D not certain. Germline CDR1 and CDR2: SNHLY and FYNNEI. V was cut by 6 bases and J by 6 bases, with 18 bases left in between. This CDR3 is built from 15 residues. CDR3 nucleotides: TGTGCCAGCAGCCCTCGTGAGGGTGGCAGTCAGCCCCAGCATTTT. Translation gives CASSPREGGSQPQHF. The entire variable domain, with the rest obtained from reference TRBV2 and TRBJ1-5, is as follows: EPEVTQTPSHQVTQMGQEVILRCVPISNHLYFYWYRQILGQKVEFLVSFYNNEISEKSEIFDDQFSVERPDGSNFTLKIRSTKLEDSAMYFCASSPREGGSQPQHFGDGTRLSIL.

This clonotype was observed a handful of times. The CDR3 DNA reads as TGCGCCAGCAGCTTCGGGGCTGGCATCACAGATACGCAGTATTTT. Encoded protein: CASSFGAGITDTQYF. The chain joins TRBV5-1 to TRBJ2-3; D assignment may be TRBD1 or TRBD2 (5 bases each). The V gene lost 2 bases and the J gene lost 2 bases, with 12 bases spanning the gap. Germline assignment: CDR1 SGHRS and CDR2 YFSETQ. The CDR3 has 15 residues.

As regards this clonotype: A much larger clonotype is one base distant, so this may be a read error. The rearrangement uses TRBV7-2 and TRBJ2-1; 8 bases are shared with TRBD2. Looked up from germline, CDR1 is SGHTA and CDR2 is FQGNSA. This CDR3 spans 12 amino acids. The CDR3 region has the DNA TGTGCCAGCAGCTCCGGGGGGGGTGAGCGGTTCTTC. Its protein is CASSSGGGERFF.

The chain joins TRBV7-9 to TRBJ2-1; the match to TRBD2 covers 9 bases. This CDR3 is built from 18 residues. V was clipped by 5 bases and J by 3 bases; unmatched bases: 14. Germline V gene lookup returns CDR1 SEHNR and CDR2 FQNEAQ (reference sequence). In DNA form, the CDR3 reads TGTGCCAGCAGCCCGGCCGGAGCGGGGGGTTTCCACTACAATGAGCAGTTCTTC. This sequence encodes CASSPAGAGGFHYNEQFF.

The V call is TRBV6-5, the J call TRBJ2-1; TRBD1 agrees at 8 bases. The CDR3 runs to 12 residues. CDR1 and CDR2 (germline): MNHEY, SVGAGI. The V segment lost 5 bases and the J segment 13 bases; nucleotides outside the gene matches: 7. Here the CDR3 reads CASSNSDRGQFF. CDR3 bases: TGTGCCAGCAGTAACAGTGACAGGGGACAGTTCTTC.

In its sample, this clonotype was seen many times. The chain is built from TRBV6-1 and TRBJ2-1, with D tentatively TRBD2 (5 bases). Trimming removed 3 bases from V and 15 bases from J, with 18 bases in between. The length of the CDR3 is 13 residues. Germline values: CDR1 MNHNS, CDR2 SASEGT. CDR3 in amino acids: CASSETGRPGPFF. The DNA for the CDR3 is TGTGCCAGCAGTGAGACGGGAAGGCCCGGTCCGTTCTTC.

This clonotype appeared a single time. The CDR3 nucleotides read TGCAGCGTTGAAGGAGGCACCCCCTGGGTGGAGTTAAGGCAGTTCTTC. Residues: CSVEGGTPWVELRQFF. The chain employs TRBV29-1 and TRBJ2-1, with D unclear. CDR3 size: 16 residues. Trimming shortened V by 1 base and J by 12 bases, and 25 bases separated the two germline ends. The germline V gene encodes CDR1 SQVTM and CDR2 ANQGSEA.

This clonotype was detected a few times. The V gene is TRBV12-3 or TRBV12-4, the J gene TRBJ1-3, with D uncertain. V dropped 7 bases and J dropped 5 bases, with 15 bases sitting between them. This CDR3 contains 14 residues. DNA of the CDR3: TGTGCCAGCATCCTCTGGCCCGAAAGAAACACCATATATTTT. It encodes CASILWPERNTIYF.

This sequence joins TRBV27 and TRBJ1-2; TRBD1 is a possible D gene (6 bases). The CDR3 has 12 amino acids. CDR1 and CDR2 (germline): MNHEY, SMNVEV (reference sequence). Trimming shortened V by 9 bases and J by 6 bases, and 14 bases separated the two germline ends. CDR3 region: CASPRGSDGYTF. The CDR3 DNA follows: TGTGCCAGTCCGAGGGGGAGCGATGGCTACACCTTC.

The gene calls are TRBV18 and TRBJ2-5; D is possibly TRBD2 (5 bases). Germline CDR1 KGHSH, CDR2 LQKENI. This CDR3 is built from 15 residues. Trimming removed 2 bases at V and 6 bases at J, with 16 bases between. The CDR3 DNA reads as TGTGCCAGCTCACCATCCACCGGCGAGGGAAAGACCCAGTACTTC. Its protein is CASSPSTGEGKTQYF. The entire variable domain, with the rest obtained from reference TRBV18 and TRBJ2-5, is as follows: NAGVMQNPRHLVRRRGQEARLRCSPMKGHSHVYWYRQLPEEGLKFMVYLQKENIIDESGMPKERFSAEFPKEGPSILRIQQVVRGDSAAYFCASSPSTGEGKTQYFGPGTRLLVL.

V is TRBV3-1 and J is TRBJ2-5; D is undetermined. CDR3 length: 14 amino acids. V dropped 0 bases and J dropped 3 bases, with 8 bases sitting between them. CDR1 and CDR2 (germline): LGHDT, YNNKEL (reference sequence). CDR3 bases: TGTGCCAGCAGCCAAGAAGCTGCTAAAGAGACCCAGTACTTC. This codes for CASSQEAAKETQYF.

The chain employs TRBV4-1 and TRBJ2-2; 9 bases align to TRBD1. Per germline, CDR1 MGHRA and CDR2 YSYEKL. CDR3 length equals 17 residues. The trim removed 4 bases at V and 6 bases at J, leaving 12 bases unmatched. CDR3 sequence (DNA): TGCGCCAGCAGCCCGCCGGCGGGACAGGGTTTGCCCGGGGAGCTGTTTTTT. This encodes CASSPPAGQGLPGELFF.

The V gene is TRBV27, the J gene TRBJ1-1; no clear D. This CDR3 spans 14 amino acids. The germline CDR1 and CDR2 sequences are MNHEY and SMNVEV (reference sequence). Trimming left V 3 bases short and J 4 bases short, with 12 bases between. CDR3 region: CASSFTTGITEAFF. CDR3 DNA: TGTGCCAGCAGTTTCACAACGGGTATCACTGAAGCTTTCTTT.

The chain couples TRBV20-1 to TRBJ2-7; weak D call: TRBD2 (5 bases). V was trimmed by 0 bases and J by 2 bases, leaving 14 bases between them. The CDR3 is 15 residues long. The germline V gene encodes CDR1 DFQATT and CDR2 SNEGSKA (reference sequence). Here the CDR3 reads CSARDPSGITYEQYF. Here the CDR3 DNA reads TGCAGTGCTAGAGATCCAAGCGGAATAACCTACGAGCAGTACTTC.